A single sample is the source of the 14 T cell receptor beta chains below, sequenced in a study of blood T cell repertoires in COVID-19. The protocol was immunoSEQ multiplex PCR, while the TCRdb copy is restricted to in-frame clones and leaves out a portion. The sample records about 200,000 clones, under 95% being singletons. What was sequenced was peripheral blood. All receptors come from a young man with acute or convalescent COVID-19.

The chain uses TRBV3-1 (or the pseudogene TRBV3-2) and TRBJ2-1; TRBD2 agrees at 7 bases. The CDR3 spans 17 residues. Unmatched junction bases numbered 14, after V lost 2 bases and J lost 7 bases. Germline V gene sequence: CDR1 LGHDT, CDR2 YNNKEL (reference sequence). CDR3 loop: CASSQKALTSGINEQFF. The CDR3 DNA reads TGTGCCAGCAGCCAAAAGGCTCTTACGAGCGGGATAAATGAGCAGTTCTTC.

The rearrangement joins TRBV12-5 to TRBJ1-3; D is undetermined. Germline lookup yields CDR1 LGHNT and CDR2 FRNRAP. Trimming stripped 3 bases from V and 0 bases from J, with 6 bases between. This CDR3 comprises 14 residues. The CDR3 protein is CASGFDNSGNTIYF. DNA for the CDR3: TGTGCTAGTGGTTTTGACAACTCTGGAAACACCATATATTTT.

This CDR3 is CASSPRGAYSDTQYF. The CDR3 nucleotides are TGTGCCAGCAGCCCGCGGGGGGCCTATTCGGATACGCAGTATTTT. The gene calls are TRBV3-1 (or the pseudogene TRBV3-2) and TRBJ2-3, with TRBD2 matching 8 bases. The junction had 9 bases not matched to a gene; V was cut back by 4 bases and J by 6 bases. The CDR3 has 15 residues. Germline V gives CDR1 LGHDT, CDR2 YNNKEL (reference sequence).

V usage is TRBV30 and J usage is TRBJ1-6; TRBD1 might be the D (6 bases). CDR3 length equals 13 residues. Germline assignment: CDR1 GTSNPN and CDR2 SVGIG (reference sequence). V was shortened by 5 bases and J by 4 bases, with 9 bases between the two germline ends. The CDR3 is CAWSTGYNSPLHF. For the CDR3, the DNA is TGTGCCTGGTCCACAGGGTATAATTCACCCCTCCACTTT. Together with reference TRBV30 and TRBJ1-6, the CDR3 gives the full variable domain: SQTIHQWPATLVQPVGSPLSLECTVEGTSNPNLYWYRQAAGRGLQLLFYSVGIGQISSEVPQNLSASRPQDRQFILSSKKLLLSDSGFYLCAWSTGYNSPLHFGNGTRLTVT.

The chain employs TRBV5-8 and TRBJ1-5; D unclear. Trimming pared 2 bases from V and 7 bases from J, leaving 13 bases between. Per the germline V gene, CDR1 is SGHTS and CDR2 is YDEGEE. CDR3 length: 14 amino acids. The CDR3 is CASSLFGVGQPQHF. The CDR3 nucleotides are TGTGCCAGCAGCTTATTCGGGGTAGGACAGCCCCAGCATTTT.

Written as DNA, the CDR3 is TGTGCCACCAGTGATGCCGGGAGGGACTATGGCTACACCTTC. Translation gives CATSDAGRDYGYTF. V gene TRBV24-1 combines with J gene TRBJ1-2; D ambiguous. V lost 3 bases and J lost 3, with 10 bases in between. Germline lookup yields CDR1 KGHDR and CDR2 SFDVKD. The CDR3 runs 14 residues.

The V gene is TRBV19, the J gene TRBJ1-1; 7 bases agree with TRBD1. The junction had 9 bases not matched to a gene; V was cut back by 9 bases and J by 5 bases. CDR3 length equals 13 residues. CDR1 LNHDA and CDR2 SQIVND come from the germline V gene (reference sequence). The CDR3 loop reads CASPGQAGTEAFF. As DNA, the CDR3 is TGTGCCAGCCCTGGACAGGCGGGGACTGAAGCTTTCTTT.

The chain combines TRBV28 with TRBJ1-3; D is undetermined. There are 13 residues in the CDR3. Germline V lookup: CDR1 MDHEN, CDR2 SYDVKM. V was shortened by 2 bases and J by 2 bases, with 4 bases between the two germline ends. The CDR3 spells CASSLVAGNTIYF. In DNA form, the CDR3 reads TGTGCCAGCAGTTTAGTCGCTGGAAACACCATATATTTT.

V is TRBV19 and J is TRBJ1-1; D ambiguous. This CDR3 spans 13 amino acids. Trimming took 2 bases from V and 7 from J, leaving 11 bases between them. The germline V gene has CDR1 LNHDA and CDR2 SQIVND (reference sequence). CDR3 nucleotide sequence: TGTGCCAGTAGTATAAAAATTGGGCATGAAGCTTTCTTT. Protein sequence: CASSIKIGHEAFF.

On this clone: The junction shows a germline mismatch at one end, possibly a read error. This chain links TRBV7-9 with TRBJ1-2; TRBD1 aligns across 9 bases. Germline loops: CDR1 SEHNR, CDR2 FQNEAQ (reference sequence). CDR3 size: 14 residues. CDR3 sequence reads: CASSPDRGNNGYTF. CDR3 DNA: TGTGCCAGCAGCCCGGACAGGGGTAACAATGGCTACACCTTC.

The gene calls are TRBV6-1 and TRBJ2-3, with 9 bases matching TRBD2. In germline, CDR1 is MNHNS, CDR2 SASEGT. Losses at the gene ends were 1 base for V and 4 bases for J; bases not matched to a gene: 9. The CDR3 extends over 17 amino acids. The CDR3 DNA sequence: TGTGCCAGCAGTGAAGATTCGGCGGGAGGGCTGGCAGATACGCAGTATTTT. Protein: CASSEDSAGGLADTQYF.

This clone was counted a single time. The chain is built from TRBV7-9 and TRBJ2-1, with a possible D match to TRBD2 (6 bases). In germline, CDR1 is SEHNR, CDR2 FQNEAQ (reference sequence). This CDR3 contains 12 residues. V lost 1 base to trimming and J lost 12 bases, with 10 bases between them. The CDR3 DNA follows: TGTGCCAGCAGCTTAGGGAGGGTTGGGCAGTTCTTC. As protein: CASSLGRVGQFF.

V usage is TRBV30 and J usage is TRBJ1-2; 7 nucleotides align to TRBD1. CDR3 size: 16 residues. Germline trimming cut 1 base from V and 7 bases from J; bases unmatched to any gene: 15. Germline V gene data show CDR1 as GTSNPN and CDR2 as SVGIG (reference sequence). The CDR3 bases are TGTGCCTGGAGTGACCCAGACAGGGCTCAATCTGGTGGCTACACCTTC. Its protein is CAWSDPDRAQSGGYTF.

This chain connects TRBV3-1 (or the pseudogene TRBV3-2) to TRBJ2-5, with 16 bases that match TRBD2. V was pared by 0 bases and J by 4 bases, with 8 bases of the junction left unmatched. The CDR3 sequence is 19 residues long. CDR1 is LGHDT and CDR2 is YNNKEL in the germline V gene (reference sequence). The CDR3 nucleotides read TGTGCCAGCAGCCAAGAAAGGGGACTAGCGGGAGGGTTCGGAGAGACCCAGTACTTC. Translation gives CASSQERGLAGGFGETQYF.